These 5 T cell receptor beta chains were sequenced from one sample in a study of response to subunit inactivated influenza vaccine (dated by TCRdb to the late 2010s). The library was obtained by RT-PCR. The data were produced on an Illumina HiSeq 2500. TCRdb applied fastp at Q25 and MiXCR to the public reads, then kept only in-frame beta chains. Identical CDR3 protein sequences are pooled into one entry, listed with their most common genes and DNA. The sample profile shows 600,000 to 700,000 distinct CDR3 sequences; less than 15% of them were found once. The top ten constitute 7.6% of the sample. Sequenced material: PBMCs from blood, taken about 14 days before vaccination. The receptors stem from a man between 45 and 60 years old who received an inactivated influenza vaccine. Donor details come from another sample of the same person, matched by shared clones.

Only a few counts were recorded for this clonotype. J is TRBJ1-2 and V is TRBV20-1; 10 bases agree with TRBD1. Per the germline V gene, CDR1 is DFQATT and CDR2 is SNEGSKA (reference sequence). V lost 1 base to trimming and J lost 4 bases; unmatched junction nucleotides: 3. This CDR3 region has 14 residues. The CDR3 here is CSARVGQGLYGYTF. The CDR3, as DNA: TGCAGTGCTAGAGTGGGACAGGGGCTCTATGGCTACACCTTC.

This clonotype was seen more than once but under ten times. The CDR3 here is CSVQTGGNTGELFF. CDR3 nucleotide sequence: TGCAGCGTCCAGACAGGGGGAAACACCGGGGAGCTGTTTTTT. The rearrangement joins TRBV29-1 to TRBJ2-2, with 9 positions matching TRBD1. This CDR3 spans 14 amino acids. After removal of 6 bases from V and 2 bases from J, the junction contained 4 bases not matched to a gene. The germline gives CDR1 SQVTM, CDR2 ANQGSEA.

Here the CDR3 reads CASSQVLATQVNQETQYF. CDR3 bases: TGCGCCAGCAGCCAAGTACTAGCAACCCAAGTGAACCAAGAGACCCAGTACTTC. The V gene is TRBV4-1, the J gene TRBJ2-5, with D possibly TRBD2 on 6 matching bases. From germline, CDR1 is MGHRA and CDR2 YSYEKL. With 1 base removed from V and 0 bases from J, the gap between germline ends came to 18 bases. The CDR3 is 18 residues long.

The chain joins TRBV2 to TRBJ2-3, with 10 bases aligning to TRBD2. The length of the CDR3 is 19 residues. CDR1 and CDR2 (germline): SNHLY, FYNNEI. As DNA, the CDR3 is TGTACCTTCTGTTTTTTTCCTAGCGGGAGACGGGATCGCACAGATACGCAGTATTTT. Translated, it gives CTFCFFPSGRRDRTDTQYF.

The chain is built from TRBV20-1 and TRBJ1-4; D gene uncertain. The germline CDR1 and CDR2 sequences are DFQATT and SNEGSKA (reference sequence). Between the trimmed V and J ends, which lost 6 bases and 7 bases, there was a span of 6 bases. This CDR3 is 10 amino acids long. CDR3 sequence (DNA): TGCAGTGCACGGGCTGAAAAACTGTTTTTT. The encoded protein is CSARAEKLFF.